Below are 27 T cell receptor beta chains sequenced from a single sample in a study of blood T cell repertoires in COVID-19. Assay: immunoSEQ multiplex PCR; the TCRdb copy retains only in-frame clones and omits some. The sample has over 100,000 clones; approximately 86% are singletons. Source material: peripheral blood. These receptors originate from a man between 40 and 49 years old with acute or convalescent COVID-19.

This chain connects TRBV30 to TRBJ1-6; 9 nucleotides align to TRBD1. Germline trimming cut 0 bases from V and 4 bases from J; bases unmatched to any gene: 7. The CDR3 is 17 amino acids. Germline V gene data show CDR1 as GTSNPN and CDR2 as SVGIG (reference sequence). The CDR3 DNA sequence: TGTGCCTGGAGTGTAATGACAGGGGGATCTTATAATTCACCCCTCCACTTT. The encoded protein is CAWSVMTGGSYNSPLHF.

The gene calls are TRBV5-8 and TRBJ1-5; maybe TRBD1 (6 bases). The CDR3 runs 15 residues. With 2 bases removed from V and 6 bases from J, the gap between germline ends came to 15 bases. Germline values: CDR1 SGHTS, CDR2 YDEGEE. The CDR3 bases are TGTGCCAGCAGCTTAGTACAGGGCCGGATTCAGCCCCAGCATTTT. Translating it yields CASSLVQGRIQPQHF.

The chain's CDR3 is CATRGVNNPLFREPQHF. CDR3 in DNA: TGTGCCACACGCGGGGTCAATAATCCCCTCTTTCGGGAGCCCCAGCATTTT. The gene calls are TRBV19 and TRBJ1-5; the D is unclear. The CDR3 contains 17 residues. The V and J ends lost 10 bases and 8 bases respectively, with 30 bases between them. Germline CDR1 and CDR2: LNHDA and SQIVND (reference sequence).

The genes are TRBV25-1 and TRBJ2-7, with 8 bases aligning to TRBD1. V lost 6 bases and J lost 2; bases outside the gene matches: 9. Germline V CDR1 and CDR2: MGHDK, SYGVNS. This CDR3 comprises 15 residues. CDR3 amino acids: CASSDDRGPTYEQYF. CDR3 nucleotides: TGTGCCAGCAGCGATGACAGGGGACCGACCTACGAGCAGTACTTC.

CDR3 DNA: TGCGCCAGCAGCCAAGGGGGGAGGGGCACCGGGGAGCTGTTTTTT. Its protein is CASSQGGRGTGELFF. This chain links TRBV4-1 with TRBJ2-2, with 7 bases lining up with TRBD2. This CDR3 spans 15 amino acids. The germline CDR1 and CDR2 sequences are MGHRA and YSYEKL. The trim removed 1 base at V and 4 bases at J, leaving 3 bases unmatched.

The CDR3 DNA follows: TGTGCCAGTAGTGCCCGGGACAGGGGTTCGGGTGAAGCTTTCTTT. Translated, it gives CASSARDRGSGEAFF. The chain employs TRBV19 and TRBJ1-1, with 10 bases that match TRBD1. The CDR3 contains 15 residues. With 5 bases clipped from V and 7 bases from J, the junction kept 10 bases outside the gene matches. The germline V gene encodes CDR1 LNHDA and CDR2 SQIVND (reference sequence).

This chain connects TRBV18 to TRBJ1-1; TRBD1 aligns across 10 bases. The CDR3 contains 15 residues. The V gene end was trimmed by 4 bases and the J gene end by 5 bases; junction bases not matched to a gene: 7. Germline V gene data show CDR1 as KGHSH and CDR2 as LQKENI. This chain's CDR3 is CASSLKDRGFTEAFF. The CDR3 nucleotides are TGTGCCAGCTCACTTAAGGACAGGGGGTTTACTGAAGCTTTCTTT.

The chain has TRBV19 and TRBJ1-2; D unresolved. Germline assignment: CDR1 LNHDA and CDR2 SQIVND (reference sequence). V dropped 7 bases and J dropped 0 bases, with 15 bases sitting between them. The CDR3 sequence is 15 residues long. The CDR3 region has the DNA TGTGCCAGTAAATTATCGCAGGCAGCTAACTATGGCTACACCTTC. The encoded protein is CASKLSQAANYGYTF. Drawing the rest from reference TRBV19 and TRBJ1-2, the complete variable domain is DGGITQSPKYLFRKEGQNVTLSCEQNLNHDAMYWYRQDPGQGLRLIYYSQIVNDFQKGDIAEGYSVSREKKESFPLTVTSAQKNPTAFYLCASKLSQAANYGYTFGSGTRLTVV.

The chain employs TRBV11-3 and TRBJ2-5; weak D call: TRBD1 (5 bases). Per germline, CDR1 SGHNT and CDR2 YENEEA. The CDR3 runs to 13 residues. Deletions cut 1 base from V and 4 bases from J, with 7 bases between. CDR3 residues: CASSLARGETQYF. The CDR3 DNA sequence: TGTGCCAGCAGCTTAGCTAGGGGAGAGACCCAGTACTTC.

The chain recombines TRBV4-3 with TRBJ2-2; 7 bases line up with TRBD1. The length of the CDR3 is 17 residues. The germline V gene encodes CDR1 LGHNA and CDR2 YSLEER. The V segment lost 3 bases and the J segment 0 bases; nucleotides outside the gene matches: 7. The CDR3 coding sequence is TGCGCCAGCAGCCAGACCACAGGGGAACCGAACACCGGGGAGCTGTTTTTT. Translating it yields CASSQTTGEPNTGELFF.

V and J are TRBV30 and TRBJ2-5; D might be TRBD1 (6 bases). Germline lookup yields CDR1 GTSNPN and CDR2 SVGIG (reference sequence). This CDR3 spans 16 amino acids. The germline V and J ends were trimmed by 3 bases and 1 base, with 18 bases remaining between them. The CDR3 reads CAWRTGTRLSQETQYF. The CDR3, as DNA: TGTGCCTGGAGGACCGGGACAAGACTCTCCCAAGAGACCCAGTACTTC.

V usage is TRBV6-5 and J usage is TRBJ2-7, with D possibly TRBD1 on 6 matching bases. V was cut by 6 bases and J by 2 bases, with 14 bases left in between. Germline V gene sequence: CDR1 MNHEY, CDR2 SVGAGI. There are 14 residues in the CDR3. CDR3 DNA: TGTGCCAGCAGCCCAGGGGTCACCCCCTACGAGCAGTACTTC. Its protein is CASSPGVTPYEQYF.

This clone was seen more than once but under ten times. This chain uses TRBV7-2 with TRBJ2-5, with TRBD2 identical over 9 bases. J gave up 4 bases and V 1 base, and 7 bases lay outside the gene matches. From germline, CDR1 is SGHTA and CDR2 FQGNSA. There are 16 residues in the CDR3. The DNA of the CDR3 is TGTGCCAGCAGCTTAGGTCTAGCGGGGACGGGAGAGACCCAGTACTTC. It encodes CASSLGLAGTGETQYF. Supplemented by reference TRBV7-2 and TRBJ2-5, the full variable domain reads GAGVSQSPSNKVTEKGKDVELRCDPISGHTALYWYRQSLGQGLEFLIYFQGNSAPDKSGLPSDRFSAERTGGSVSTLTIQRTQQEDSAVYLCASSLGLAGTGETQYFGPGTRLLVL.

The chain combines TRBV7-9 with TRBJ2-1; the D gene is possibly TRBD1 (6 bases). The CDR3 is 14 residues long. The germline V and J ends were trimmed by 3 bases and 5 bases, with 11 bases remaining between them. The germline CDR1 and CDR2 sequences are SEHNR and FQNEAQ (reference sequence). The CDR3: CASSFAGTHNEQFF. The CDR3 region has the DNA TGTGCCAGCAGCTTTGCCGGGACACACAATGAGCAGTTCTTC.

This clone showed up just a few times. This sequence joins TRBV6-1 and TRBJ2-7; possible D gene TRBD2, 5 bases. The CDR3 consists of 18 residues. Trimming left V 1 base short and J 2 bases short, with 21 bases between. CDR1 and CDR2 from the germline V gene are MNHNS and SASEGT. CDR3 sequence reads: CASSEGLSTGYMAYEQYF. CDR3 nucleotides: TGTGCCAGCAGTGAAGGACTAAGTACGGGTTACATGGCCTACGAGCAGTACTTC.

This chain joins TRBV12-3 or TRBV12-4 and TRBJ1-1, with D perhaps TRBD1 (5 bases). The length of the CDR3 is 13 residues. The V gene lost 5 bases and the J gene lost 3 bases, with 10 bases spanning the gap. CDR3 DNA sequence: TGTGCCAGCAGTGTTGACAGCTACACTGAAGCTTTCTTT. This gives the protein CASSVDSYTEAFF.

This clone has only a few counts. The V call is TRBV6-5, the J call TRBJ2-2; maybe TRBD2 (5 bases). CDR1 is MNHEY and CDR2 is SVGAGI in the germline V gene. Trimming removed 10 bases from V and 4 bases from J, with 16 bases in between. The CDR3 runs to 14 residues. CDR3 sequence: CATQSRGSTGELFF. The CDR3 DNA reads as TGTGCCACCCAATCCCGGGGTTCCACCGGGGAGCTGTTTTTT.

This chain uses TRBV7-2 with TRBJ2-1; D is possibly TRBD1 (6 bases). The CDR3 is 13 amino acids. In germline, CDR1 is SGHTA, CDR2 FQGNSA. Trimming took off 5 bases at V and 4 bases at J, with 9 bases between the two ends. The chain's CDR3 is CASSQTGYNEQFF. CDR3 sequence (DNA): TGTGCCAGCAGCCAGACAGGATACAATGAGCAGTTCTTC.

The chain couples TRBV5-1 to TRBJ2-3; D uncertain. V was pared by 2 bases and J by 0 bases, with 13 bases between. CDR1 SGHRS and CDR2 YFSETQ come from the germline V gene. The CDR3 consists of 16 residues. Written as DNA, the CDR3 is TGCGCCAGCAGCTTAACATTTCGGCGGAGCACAGATACGCAGTATTTT. Residues: CASSLTFRRSTDTQYF.

The J gene is TRBJ1-2, the V gene TRBV30, with D possibly TRBD1 on 5 matching bases. Germline V gene sequence: CDR1 GTSNPN, CDR2 SVGIG (reference sequence). This CDR3 has 13 amino acids. V was clipped by 0 bases and J by 4 bases, with 9 bases between them. The CDR3 loop is CAWSVQGGYGYTF. The CDR3 DNA reads as TGTGCCTGGAGTGTCCAGGGTGGCTATGGCTACACCTTC.

The rearrangement uses TRBV18 and TRBJ1-5, with D possibly being TRBD1 (5 bases). This CDR3 contains 15 residues. The germline gives CDR1 KGHSH, CDR2 LQKENI. Trimming removed 3 bases at V and 3 bases at J, with 12 bases between. CDR3 in amino acids: CASSPSGGVNQPQHF. The CDR3 bases are TGTGCCAGCTCACCCTCCGGGGGGGTCAATCAGCCCCAGCATTTT.

CDR3 amino acids: CASSVGANNEQFF. The CDR3 DNA sequence: TGTGCCAGCAGCGTAGGGGCCAACAATGAGCAGTTCTTC. The V call is TRBV9, the J call TRBJ2-1; D uncertain. The CDR3 has 13 residues. With 0 bases removed from V and 5 bases from J, the gap between germline ends came to 6 bases. The germline V gene encodes CDR1 SGDLS and CDR2 YYNGEE.

V usage is TRBV24-1 and J usage is TRBJ1-4, with D perhaps matching TRBD1 (5 bases). CDR3 size: 13 residues. The ends were cut back, 3 bases at V and 8 bases at J, with 9 bases in the middle. Germline V CDR1 and CDR2: KGHDR, SFDVKD. The CDR3 reads CATSDPGGEKLFF. In nucleotides, the CDR3 is TGTGCCACCAGTGATCCGGGGGGGGAAAAACTGTTTTTT.

The chain is built from TRBV6-6 and TRBJ1-4; maybe TRBD1 (6 bases). Germline loops: CDR1 MNHNY, CDR2 SVGAGI (reference sequence). This CDR3 comprises 13 residues. V was shortened by 5 bases and J by 6 bases, with 10 bases between the two germline ends. CDR3 region: CASSQQGDEKLFF. Here the CDR3 DNA reads TGTGCCAGCAGTCAACAGGGTGATGAAAAACTGTTTTTT.

The J gene is TRBJ2-7, the V gene TRBV3-1 (or the pseudogene TRBV3-2); 10 bases line up with TRBD2. Trimming took 5 bases from V and 4 from J; bases not matched to a gene: 11. Looked up from germline, CDR1 is LGHDT and CDR2 is YNNKEL (reference sequence). CDR3 length: 16 residues. DNA for the CDR3: TGTGCCAGCAGCTTTCCTCGGACTAGCGGAAAATACGAGCAGTACTTC. Amino acid sequence: CASSFPRTSGKYEQYF.

V usage is TRBV30 and J usage is TRBJ1-3; no reliable D call. V was pared by 4 bases and J by 3 bases, with 7 bases between. Germline-derived CDR1 and CDR2 are GTSNPN and SVGIG (reference sequence). The CDR3 extends over 12 amino acids. CDR3 in amino acids: CAWKTSGNTIYF. The CDR3 DNA is TGTGCCTGGAAAACGAGTGGAAACACCATATATTTT.

This clone was detected only once. The chain links TRBV18 to TRBJ1-1; a possible D gene is TRBD1 (5 bases). The CDR3 sequence is 13 residues long. CDR1 is KGHSH, CDR2 LQKENI, per germline. V shed 7 bases and J shed 1 base, with 10 bases lying between them. CDR3: CASLIRENTEAFF. CDR3 DNA: TGTGCCAGCTTGATCAGGGAGAACACTGAAGCTTTCTTT.